The 29 T cell receptor beta chains presented below share a single source sample, sequenced in a study of blood T cell repertoires in COVID-19. Profiling relied on immunoSEQ multiplex PCR, and the TCRdb table lists in-frame clones only, not all of them. This sample has under 300,000 clones; 70% to 90% occur once, and the top ten carry 3.7%. The specimen was peripheral blood. These receptors were obtained from a woman in her thirties or forties with acute or convalescent COVID-19.

V and J are TRBV5-6 and TRBJ1-2; weak D call: TRBD1 (5 bases). With 1 base removed from V and 8 bases from J, the gap between germline ends came to 12 bases. The V gene's germline CDR1 is SGHDT and CDR2 YYEEEE. The CDR3 is 13 residues long. CDR3 sequence: CASSLWGSDGYTF. The CDR3 DNA is TGTGCCAGCAGCTTGTGGGGCAGTGACGGCTACACCTTC.

The chain combines TRBV28 with TRBJ2-3; the match to TRBD1 covers 11 bases. Germline values: CDR1 MDHEN, CDR2 SYDVKM. This CDR3 is 16 amino acids long. V was clipped by 0 bases and J by 4 bases; unmatched bases: 3. CDR3 sequence reads: CASSLWRGQGADTQYF. In DNA, the CDR3 is TGTGCCAGCAGTTTATGGCGGGGACAGGGGGCAGATACGCAGTATTTT.

The chain couples TRBV5-1 to TRBJ2-4, with 7 bases aligning to TRBD2. The CDR3 runs to 17 residues. The V and J ends lost 3 bases and 0 bases, in that order; junction bases with no gene match: 9. The germline CDR1 and CDR2 sequences are SGHRS and YFSETQ. CDR3 nucleotides: TGCGCCAGCAGCTCCGGGGCGGGGGATGTAGCCAAAAACATTCAGTACTTC. It specifies CASSSGAGDVAKNIQYF.

This chain joins TRBV9 and TRBJ2-2, with D unclear. The CDR3 spans 16 residues. The V end was cut by 3 bases, the J end by 2 bases, with 14 bases between. Germline CDR1 reads SGDLS; CDR2 reads YYNGEE. CDR3 sequence: CASSEEQRVNTGELFF. In DNA form, the CDR3 reads TGTGCCAGCAGCGAGGAGCAACGGGTAAACACCGGGGAGCTGTTTTTT. Supplemented by reference TRBV9 and TRBJ2-2, the full variable domain reads DSGVTQTPKHLITATGQRVTLRCSPRSGDLSVYWYQQSLDQGLQFLIQYYNGEERAKGNILERFSAQQFPDLHSELNLSSLELGDSALYFCASSEEQRVNTGELFFGEGSRLTVL.

The chain is built from TRBV15 and TRBJ2-5; TRBD2 matches at 7 bases. V lost 3 bases to trimming and J lost 7 bases; unmatched junction nucleotides: 17. The CDR3 contains 17 residues. Germline-derived CDR1 and CDR2 are LNHNV and YYDKDF (reference sequence). As DNA, the CDR3 is TGTGCCACCAGCAGTTTCCTTCGAACAGGCCCGGGGGGGACCCAGTACTTC. This gives the protein CATSSFLRTGPGGTQYF.

The chain uses TRBV9 and TRBJ1-4; D ambiguous. Germline-derived CDR1 and CDR2 are SGDLS and YYNGEE. The V end lost 4 bases, the J end lost 8 bases, and 18 bases lay between the germline ends. This CDR3 is 15 amino acids long. For the CDR3, the DNA is TGTGCCAGCAGCCAATACCAAGCCGGGTTAGAAAAACTGTTTTTT. This translates into CASSQYQAGLEKLFF.

The rearrangement uses TRBV19 and TRBJ1-1, with TRBD1 matching over 8 bases. From germline, CDR1 is LNHDA and CDR2 SQIVND (reference sequence). This CDR3 spans 14 amino acids. With 3 bases clipped from V and 5 bases from J, the junction kept 5 bases outside the gene matches. CDR3 region: CASSMSGGRTEAFF. CDR3 DNA: TGTGCCAGTAGTATGTCAGGGGGCCGTACTGAAGCTTTCTTT.

The chain couples TRBV27 to TRBJ1-5; D gene uncertain. Germline-derived CDR1 and CDR2 are MNHEY and SMNVEV (reference sequence). V shed 0 bases and J shed 6 bases, with 9 bases lying between them. The CDR3 spans 14 residues. The CDR3 region has the DNA TGTGCCAGCAGTTTATCCCCGGGAATTCAGCCCCAGCATTTT. Amino acid sequence: CASSLSPGIQPQHF.

The CDR3 sequence is CAWGQLTTEAFF. DNA of the CDR3: TGTGCCTGGGGACAGCTGACCACTGAAGCTTTCTTT. The chain recombines TRBV30 with TRBJ1-1; a weak D match, TRBD1 (6 bases). CDR1 is GTSNPN, CDR2 SVGIG, per germline (reference sequence). Between the trimmed V and J ends, which lost 5 bases and 4 bases, there was a span of 11 bases. This CDR3 region has 12 residues.

This chain uses TRBV5-1 with TRBJ2-3, with D maybe TRBD1 (6 bases). Trimming took off 0 bases at V and 0 bases at J, with 11 bases between the two ends. The CDR3 covers 16 residues. The V gene's germline CDR1 is SGHRS and CDR2 YFSETQ. The DNA for the CDR3 is TGCGCCAGCAGCTTGGTTTGGACAGCTAGCACAGATACGCAGTATTTT. It yields the protein CASSLVWTASTDTQYF.

This clone has just one count. The chain employs TRBV4-1 and TRBJ1-1; D may be TRBD1 (6 bases). CDR3 length: 19 amino acids. V dropped 1 base and J dropped 10 bases, with 31 bases sitting between them. Looked up from germline, CDR1 is MGHRA and CDR2 is YSYEKL. Here the CDR3 reads CASSQGHGGAASGKARAFF. CDR3 DNA: TGCGCCAGCAGCCAAGGGCATGGGGGGGCGGCCTCCGGTAAGGCGAGAGCTTTCTTT.

This clone was detected only once. The chain is built from TRBV5-1 and TRBJ2-3, with 10 nucleotides matching TRBD2. Germline values: CDR1 SGHRS, CDR2 YFSETQ. The CDR3 runs to 15 residues. V was pared by 4 bases and J by 2 bases, with 4 bases of the junction left unmatched. The CDR3 protein is CASSLSGGHTDTQYF. CDR3 bases: TGCGCCAGCAGCCTTAGCGGGGGGCACACAGATACGCAGTATTTT. Full variable domain (remainder filled in from reference TRBV5-1 and TRBJ2-3): KAGVTQTPRYLIKTRGQQVTLSCSPISGHRSVSWYQQTPGQGLQFLFEYFSETQRNKGNFPGRFSGRQFSNSRSEMNVSTLELGDSALYLCASSLSGGHTDTQYFGPGTRLTVL.

V is TRBV5-4 and J is TRBJ1-2; D perhaps matches TRBD1 (5 bases). CDR1 and CDR2 (germline): SGHNT, YYREEE (reference sequence). CDR3 length: 13 residues. V was cut by 0 bases and J by 8 bases, with 11 bases left in between. CDR3 residues: CASSLAGGGGYTF. The CDR3 DNA is TGTGCCAGCAGCTTGGCCGGGGGTGGCGGCTACACCTTC.

This chain uses TRBV24-1 with TRBJ2-5; weak D call: TRBD2 (5 bases). The CDR3 has 12 amino acids. Germline loops: CDR1 KGHDR, CDR2 SFDVKD. With 7 bases removed from V and 4 bases from J, the gap between germline ends came to 9 bases. The CDR3 nucleotides are TGTGCCACCAGCCGCAGCGGAGAGACCCAGTACTTC. It yields the protein CATSRSGETQYF.

The chain carries TRBV24-1 and TRBJ1-2; 7 positions match TRBD1. The CDR3 contains 15 residues. Germline-derived CDR1 and CDR2 are KGHDR and SFDVKD. With 3 bases clipped from V and 4 bases from J, the junction kept 7 bases outside the gene matches. The CDR3, as DNA: TGTGCCACCAGTGATAGGGCAGGGGGAGTCTATGGCTACACCTTC. Protein sequence: CATSDRAGGVYGYTF.

This clone was seen more than once but under ten times. The V and J genes are TRBV5-1 and TRBJ1-1, with 10 positions matching TRBD1. Germline V gene sequence: CDR1 SGHRS, CDR2 YFSETQ. The V and J ends lost 0 bases and 0 bases, in that order; junction bases with no gene match: 5. The CDR3 is 17 residues long. The CDR3 loop is CASSLGQGADMNTEAFF. The CDR3 region has the DNA TGCGCCAGCAGCTTGGGACAGGGGGCAGACATGAACACTGAAGCTTTCTTT.

This chain links TRBV6-6 with TRBJ2-1, with 8 bases that match TRBD2. The length of the CDR3 is 17 residues. V trimming: 5 bases; J trimming: 9 bases; junction bases outside the gene matches: 18. Germline values: CDR1 MNHNY, CDR2 SVGAGI (reference sequence). CDR3 sequence (DNA): TGTGCCAGCAGTCGCGCCCGTAGCGGGGCACTCACGGGTGAGCAGTTCTTC. Its protein product is CASSRARSGALTGEQFF.

The chain couples TRBV19 to TRBJ2-3, with 8 bases lining up with TRBD2. From germline, CDR1 is LNHDA and CDR2 SQIVND (reference sequence). V trimming: 1 base; J trimming: 2 bases; junction bases outside the gene matches: 5. This CDR3 spans 16 amino acids. The CDR3 sequence: CASSIGGGGPTDTQYF. DNA of the CDR3: TGTGCCAGTAGTATAGGGGGCGGGGGGCCCACAGATACGCAGTATTTT.

V is TRBV27 and J is TRBJ1-4; D possibly corresponds to TRBD1 (5 bases). Trimming removed 4 bases at V and 3 bases at J, with 9 bases between. Germline V lookup: CDR1 MNHEY, CDR2 SMNVEV (reference sequence). CDR3 length: 14 residues. DNA for the CDR3: TGTGCCAGCAGTTCCAGGGTACCTAATGAAAAACTGTTTTTT. It codes for CASSSRVPNEKLFF.

The chain links TRBV21-1 to TRBJ1-2; the tabulated D call, TRBD1, remains unverified against the DNA. TRBV21-1 is an annotated pseudogene. The CDR3 loop spans 15 amino acids. The CDR3 reads CASSKPETGINGYTF. CDR3 in DNA: TGTGCCAGCAGCAAACCCGAGACAGGGATCAATGGCTACACCTTC.

This clone was counted between two and nine times. The chain is built from TRBV5-6 and TRBJ1-1, with TRBD1 matching 8 bases. Germline V CDR1 and CDR2: SGHDT, YYEEEE. This CDR3 comprises 15 residues. The V and J ends lost 4 bases and 0 bases, in that order; junction bases with no gene match: 5. Here the CDR3 reads CASSPDRGLNTEAFF. CDR3 DNA: TGTGCCAGCAGCCCAGACAGGGGTTTGAACACTGAAGCTTTCTTT.

The rearrangement links TRBV18 to TRBJ2-3; perhaps TRBD1 as D (6 bases). CDR1 and CDR2 from the germline V gene are KGHSH and LQKENI. This CDR3 has 15 residues. Deletions cut 4 bases from V and 4 bases from J, with 15 bases between. CDR3: CASSLRGSPPDTQYF. CDR3 in DNA: TGTGCCAGCTCACTCAGGGGTTCTCCCCCAGATACGCAGTATTTT.

The chain links TRBV24-1 to TRBJ1-2; 7 positions match TRBD1. The V gene end was trimmed by 3 bases and the J gene end by 5 bases; junction bases not matched to a gene: 11. This CDR3 contains 16 residues. CDR1 is KGHDR, CDR2 SFDVKD, per germline. CDR3 sequence: CATSDGATGSRYGYTF. The CDR3 DNA is TGTGCCACCAGTGATGGGGCGACAGGGAGCCGATATGGCTACACCTTC.

The chain has TRBV6-6 and TRBJ1-1; D remains ambiguous. This CDR3 has 15 amino acids. The V and J ends lost 6 bases and 3 bases respectively, with 17 bases between them. Germline-derived CDR1 and CDR2 are MNHNY and SVGAGI (reference sequence). The CDR3, as DNA: TGTGCCAGCAGCCGCCACCCAAGCGGCGACACTGAAGCTTTCTTT. This codes for CASSRHPSGDTEAFF.

This clone was observed a handful of times. The gene calls are TRBV11-2 and TRBJ1-2, with D maybe TRBD1 (6 bases). The germline gives CDR1 SGHAT, CDR2 FQNNGV. Trimming removed 5 bases from V and 6 bases from J, with 19 bases in between. This CDR3 is built from 15 residues. CDR3 sequence (DNA): TGTGCCAGCAGCCGGAATACAGGGTTCAGTGATGGCTACACCTTC. Amino acid sequence: CASSRNTGFSDGYTF.

The chain has TRBV7-8 and TRBJ1-3, with 8 positions matching TRBD1. V gave up 4 bases and J gave up 4 bases; unmatched junction bases: 9. CDR3 length: 16 amino acids. The V gene's germline CDR1 is SGHVS and CDR2 FQNEAQ. CDR3 loop: CASSSSQGAGGNTIYF. CDR3 DNA: TGTGCCAGCAGCTCCTCGCAGGGGGCAGGGGGAAACACCATATATTTT.

CDR3 amino acids: CASSQIQGTGELFF. The DNA of the CDR3 is TGCGCCAGCAGCCAAATCCAGGGGACCGGGGAGCTGTTTTTT. The chain joins TRBV5-1 to TRBJ2-2; tentative D call: TRBD1 (6 bases). The CDR3 spans 14 residues. In germline, CDR1 is SGHRS, CDR2 YFSETQ. V was clipped by 4 bases and J by 5 bases, with 12 bases between them.

The chain uses TRBV29-1 and TRBJ1-2; D gene unclear. The CDR3 extends over 13 amino acids. The V gene lost 3 bases and the J gene lost 1 base, with 9 bases spanning the gap. The germline CDR1 and CDR2 sequences are SQVTM and ANQGSEA. The CDR3 sequence is CSVENSDNYGYTF. CDR3 DNA: TGCAGCGTTGAGAACAGTGATAACTATGGCTACACCTTC.

CDR3 nucleotide sequence: TGTGCCAGCAGCTTCGGACTTATTTCGACCTACGAGCAGTACGTC. This gives the protein CASSFGLISTYEQYV. The chain is built from TRBV5-6 and TRBJ2-7; perhaps TRBD2 as D (5 bases). Trimming left V 2 bases short and J 2 bases short, with 14 bases between. CDR1 and CDR2 (germline): SGHDT, YYEEEE. This CDR3 is built from 15 residues.